The next 13 T cell receptor beta chains were all read from a single sample in a study of cytomegalovirus exposure and HLA in healthy donors. A multiplex PCR was run with 60 Vbeta primers and 13 Jbeta primers. Profiled with immunoSEQ multiplex PCR; TCRdb holds only in-frame clones, not every one. Here the sample spans around 150,000 clones, 86% being singletons. Sequencing was carried out using PBMCs. The source of these receptors is a young woman in good health and CMV-seronegative.

V gene TRBV7-3 combines with J gene TRBJ1-5, with D hard to call. Germline values: CDR1 SGHTA, CDR2 FQGTGA. The CDR3 spans 13 residues. Trimming pared 3 bases from V and 3 bases from J, leaving 6 bases between. The CDR3 DNA is TGTGCCAGCAGCTTCAGTTTCAATCAGCCCCAGCATTTT. It is translated as CASSFSFNQPQHF.

This chain's CDR3 is CASSEWVATDRETGNQPQHF. The DNA of the CDR3 is TGTGCCAGCAGTGAATGGGTGGCAACCGACAGGGAGACTGGCAATCAGCCCCAGCATTTT. The V gene is TRBV2, the J gene TRBJ1-5; 7 bases are shared with TRBD1. The germline CDR1 and CDR2 sequences are SNHLY and FYNNEI. The V segment lost 2 bases and the J segment 2 bases; nucleotides outside the gene matches: 18. The CDR3 totals 20 residues.

This clone was recorded once. This CDR3 reads CAWSSSGAYNEQFF. The CDR3 nucleotides read TGTGCCTGGAGTTCTAGCGGGGCATACAATGAGCAGTTCTTC. This chain links TRBV30 with TRBJ2-1, with 9 bases matching TRBD2. The CDR3 consists of 14 residues. The V gene's germline CDR1 is GTSNPN and CDR2 SVGIG (reference sequence). Unmatched junction bases numbered 3, after V lost 2 bases and J lost 4 bases. The variable domain in full, with the rest retrieved from reference TRBV30 and TRBJ2-1, is SQTIHQWPATLVQPVGSPLSLECTVEGTSNPNLYWYRQAAGRGLQLLFYSVGIGQISSEVPQNLSASRPQDRQFILSSKKLLLSDSGFYLCAWSSSGAYNEQFFGPGTRLTVL.

The chain is built from TRBV27 and TRBJ1-4, with 8 bases identical to TRBD1. This CDR3 is 15 amino acids long. Trimming at V came to 8 bases and at J to 8 bases, leaving 13 bases not matched to a gene. The germline V gene encodes CDR1 MNHEY and CDR2 SMNVEV (reference sequence). CDR3 protein: CASRGKDRVSEKLFF. The CDR3 nucleotides read TGTGCCAGCCGGGGGAAGGACAGGGTGAGCGAAAAACTGTTTTTT.

This clone was observed a handful of times. V gene TRBV23-1 combines with J gene TRBJ2-4; TRBD1 agrees at 7 bases. TRBV23-1 is an open reading frame whose function is uncertain. The CDR3 has 15 residues. V shed 9 bases, J shed 3 bases, and the junction held 11 bases outside the gene matches. DNA for the CDR3: TGCGCCAGGGGGCCAGGGGCAGGGGGCAAAAACATTCAGTACTTC. Residues: CARGPGAGGKNIQYF.

The rearrangement links TRBV5-1 to TRBJ1-3, with D perhaps TRBD1 (5 bases). With 0 bases removed from V and 1 base from J, the gap between germline ends came to 11 bases. The length of the CDR3 is 16 residues. Germline assignment: CDR1 SGHRS and CDR2 YFSETQ. The chain's CDR3 is CASSLAGFRSGNTIYF. CDR3 DNA: TGCGCCAGCAGCTTGGCAGGGTTTAGGTCTGGAAACACCATATATTTT.

The chain employs TRBV9 and TRBJ2-7; 11 bases map to TRBD2. Germline lookup yields CDR1 SGDLS and CDR2 YYNGEE. This CDR3 is built from 15 residues. Trimming cost V 1 base and J 3 bases; bases outside gene matches: 3. CDR3 coding DNA: TGTGCCAGCAGCGTAACTAGCGGGGGAGACTACGAGCAGTACTTC. It yields the protein CASSVTSGGDYEQYF. The full variable domain, rest sourced from reference TRBV9 and TRBJ2-7, is DSGVTQTPKHLITATGQRVTLRCSPRSGDLSVYWYQQSLDQGLQFLIQYYNGEERAKGNILERFSAQQFPDLHSELNLSSLELGDSALYFCASSVTSGGDYEQYFGPGTRLTVT.

The J gene is TRBJ2-1, the V gene TRBV28; TRBD2 agrees at 10 bases. The V segment lost 6 bases and the J segment 2 bases; nucleotides outside the gene matches: 7. CDR3 length equals 16 residues. Germline-derived CDR1 and CDR2 are MDHEN and SYDVKM. CDR3: CASSQTSGSTYNEQFF. As DNA, the CDR3 is TGTGCCAGCAGCCAGACTAGCGGGTCTACCTACAATGAGCAGTTCTTC.

The rearrangement uses TRBV6-1 and TRBJ1-3; 9 nucleotides match TRBD1. V lost 6 bases and J lost 4; bases outside the gene matches: 7. The CDR3 spans 15 residues. The V gene's germline CDR1 is MNHNS and CDR2 SASEGT. CDR3 loop: CASRATGGLGNTIYF. The CDR3 nucleotides are TGTGCCAGCAGAGCGACAGGGGGTTTGGGAAACACCATATATTTT.

This clone was seen only once. The chain combines TRBV7-6 with TRBJ1-3, with D tentatively TRBD1 (5 bases). CDR1 and CDR2 from the germline V gene are SGHVS and FNYEAQ. The CDR3 has 17 amino acids. The V gene lost 1 base and the J gene lost 0 bases, with 13 bases spanning the gap. This chain's CDR3 is CASSLGGGRDSGNTIYF. In DNA, the CDR3 is TGTGCCAGCAGCTTAGGGGGAGGCAGGGACTCTGGAAACACCATATATTTT. Complete variable domain (other parts from reference TRBV7-6 and TRBJ1-3): GAGVSQSPRYKVTKRGQDVALRCDPISGHVSLYWYRQALGQGPEFLTYFNYEAQQDKSGLPNDRFSAERPEGSISTLTIQRTEQRDSAMYRCASSLGGGRDSGNTIYFGEGSWLTVV.

V gene TRBV19 combines with J gene TRBJ1-4; 8 bases match TRBD1. Germline assignment: CDR1 LNHDA and CDR2 SQIVND (reference sequence). CDR3 length: 14 residues. Unmatched junction bases numbered 5, after V lost 6 bases and J lost 5 bases. This CDR3 is CASRIGQGNEKLFF. The CDR3, as DNA: TGTGCCAGTAGGATCGGACAGGGCAATGAAAAACTGTTTTTT.

The chain couples TRBV27 to TRBJ1-1, with a possible D match to TRBD1 (6 bases). CDR1 and CDR2 (germline): MNHEY, SMNVEV (reference sequence). Trimming cost V 8 bases and J 1 base, with 11 bases left between them. CDR3 length: 13 residues. CDR3 coding DNA: TGTGCCAGCCGGACAGCGCGGAACACTGAAGCTTTCTTT. Translating it yields CASRTARNTEAFF.

This sequence joins TRBV7-9 and TRBJ2-1, with D perhaps TRBD2 (5 bases). The CDR3 length is 12 residues. The germline V gene encodes CDR1 SEHNR and CDR2 FQNEAQ (reference sequence). V was trimmed by 5 bases and J by 15 bases, leaving 17 bases between them. The CDR3: CASSVEGGDPFF. The CDR3 bases are TGTGCCAGCAGCGTTGAAGGAGGAGATCCGTTCTTC.